This TCR beta chain originates from a study of shared clonotypes between healthy human individuals. General study points: It was only blood that was sampled, and tissue repertoires likely differ. In having few donors, the study represented limited genetic and exposure-history diversity. Naive subsets typically showed greater estimated richness than memory subsets.

The material for each subset, its genomic DNA, was split evenly across several immunoSEQ plates. Assay: immunoSEQ multiplex PCR; the TCRdb copy retains only in-frame clones and omits some. The sample contains about 2 million clones, roughly 95% of which appear only once. Comment on this clone: Its cognate antigen is unknown.

Naive CD8 isolation took CD45RO-negative cells positively selected for CCR7 and excluded terminally differentiated effector memory CD45RA+ cells. The CDR3 loop spans 16 amino acids. CDR1 is SGHTA, CDR2 FQGTGA, per germline. J lost 8 bases, V lost 4 bases, and 11 bases had no gene match. The TCR sequence derives from a young man in good health. The chain combines TRBV7-3 with TRBJ2-2; 9 nucleotides match TRBD1. Sequencing was carried out using naive CD8+ T cells sorted from blood. The DNA of the CDR3 is TGTGCCAGCAGCTCCCCCTCGACAGGGGGAAGAGGGGAGCTGTTTTTT. Amino acids: CASSSPSTGGRGELFF.